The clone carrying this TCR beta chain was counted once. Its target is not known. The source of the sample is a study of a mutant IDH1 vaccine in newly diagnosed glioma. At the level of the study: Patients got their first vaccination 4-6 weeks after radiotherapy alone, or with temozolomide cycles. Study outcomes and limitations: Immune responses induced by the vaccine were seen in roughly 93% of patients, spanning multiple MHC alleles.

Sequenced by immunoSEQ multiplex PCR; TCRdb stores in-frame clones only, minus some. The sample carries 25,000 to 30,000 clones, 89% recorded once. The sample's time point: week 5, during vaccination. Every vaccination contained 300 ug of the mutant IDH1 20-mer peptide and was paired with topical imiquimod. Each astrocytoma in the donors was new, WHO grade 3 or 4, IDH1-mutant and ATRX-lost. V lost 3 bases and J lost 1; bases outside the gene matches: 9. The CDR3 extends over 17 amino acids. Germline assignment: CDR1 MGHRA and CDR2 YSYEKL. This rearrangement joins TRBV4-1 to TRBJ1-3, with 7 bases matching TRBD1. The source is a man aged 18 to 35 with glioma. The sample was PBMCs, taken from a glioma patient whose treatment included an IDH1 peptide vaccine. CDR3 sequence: CASSQTTWTGSGNTIYF. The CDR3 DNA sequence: TGCGCCAGCAGCCAGACAACATGGACAGGATCTGGAAACACCATATATTTT.